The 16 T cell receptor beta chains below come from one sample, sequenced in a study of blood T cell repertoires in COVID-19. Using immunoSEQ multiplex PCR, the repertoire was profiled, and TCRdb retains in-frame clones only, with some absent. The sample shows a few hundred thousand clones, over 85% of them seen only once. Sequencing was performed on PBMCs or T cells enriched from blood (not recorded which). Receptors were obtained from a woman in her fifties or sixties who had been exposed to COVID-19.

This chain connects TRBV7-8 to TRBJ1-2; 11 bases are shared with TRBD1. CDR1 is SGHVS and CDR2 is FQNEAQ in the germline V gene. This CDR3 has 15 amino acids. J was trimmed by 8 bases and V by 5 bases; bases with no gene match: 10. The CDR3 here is CASSQDRGLLEGYTF. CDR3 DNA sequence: TGTGCCAGCAGCCAGGACAGGGGGCTACTGGAAGGCTACACCTTC.

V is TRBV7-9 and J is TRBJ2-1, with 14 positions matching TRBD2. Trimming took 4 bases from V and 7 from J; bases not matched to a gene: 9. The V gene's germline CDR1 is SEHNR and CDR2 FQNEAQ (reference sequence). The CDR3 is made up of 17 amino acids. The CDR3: CASSSSPGLAGVNEQFF. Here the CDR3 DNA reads TGTGCCAGCAGCTCCTCCCCGGGACTAGCGGGGGTGAATGAGCAGTTCTTC.

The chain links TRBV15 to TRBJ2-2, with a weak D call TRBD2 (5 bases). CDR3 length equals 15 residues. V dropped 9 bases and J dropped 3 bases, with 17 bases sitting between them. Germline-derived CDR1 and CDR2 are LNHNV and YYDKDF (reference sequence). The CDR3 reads CATGETLADTGELFF. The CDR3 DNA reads TGTGCCACGGGAGAGACGTTAGCTGACACCGGGGAGCTGTTTTTT.

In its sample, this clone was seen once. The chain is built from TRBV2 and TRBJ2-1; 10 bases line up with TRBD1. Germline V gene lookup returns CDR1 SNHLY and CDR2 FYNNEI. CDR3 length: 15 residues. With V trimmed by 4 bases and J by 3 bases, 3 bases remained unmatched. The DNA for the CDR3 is TGTGCCAGCAGTGGACAGGGGGCGGACTACAATGAGCAGTTCTTC. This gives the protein CASSGQGADYNEQFF.

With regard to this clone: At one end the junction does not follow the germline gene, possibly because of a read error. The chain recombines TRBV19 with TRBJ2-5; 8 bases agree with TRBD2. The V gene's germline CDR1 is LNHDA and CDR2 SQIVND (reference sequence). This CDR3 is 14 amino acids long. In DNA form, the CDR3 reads TGTGCCATTAGTCTCGGGGGGGCCGGGGAGACCCAGTACTTC. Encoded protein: CAISLGGAGETQYF.

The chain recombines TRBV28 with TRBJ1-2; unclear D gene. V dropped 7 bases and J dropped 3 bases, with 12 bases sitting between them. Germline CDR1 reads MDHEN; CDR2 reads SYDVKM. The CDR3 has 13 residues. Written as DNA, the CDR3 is TGTGCCAGCACCCTGGACGGGGACTATGGCTACACCTTC. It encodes CASTLDGDYGYTF.

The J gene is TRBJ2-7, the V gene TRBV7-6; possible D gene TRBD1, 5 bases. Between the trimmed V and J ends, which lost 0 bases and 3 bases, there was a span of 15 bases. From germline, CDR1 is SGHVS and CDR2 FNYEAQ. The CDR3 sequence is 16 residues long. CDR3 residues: CASSLALQGKVYEQYF. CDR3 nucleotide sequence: TGTGCCAGCAGCTTAGCGCTTCAGGGTAAAGTCTACGAGCAGTACTTC.

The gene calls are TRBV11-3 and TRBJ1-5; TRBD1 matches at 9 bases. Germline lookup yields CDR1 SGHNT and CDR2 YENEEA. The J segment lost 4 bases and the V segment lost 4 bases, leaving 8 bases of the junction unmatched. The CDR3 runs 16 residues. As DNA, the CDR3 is TGTGCCAGCAGCTACAAGGGACAGGGAAGTAATCAGCCCCAGCATTTT. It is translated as CASSYKGQGSNQPQHF.

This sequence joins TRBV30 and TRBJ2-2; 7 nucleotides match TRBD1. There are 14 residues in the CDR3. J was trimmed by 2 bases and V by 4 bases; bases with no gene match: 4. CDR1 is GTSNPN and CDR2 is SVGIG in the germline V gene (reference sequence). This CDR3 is CAWIRDSNTGELFF. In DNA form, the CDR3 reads TGTGCCTGGATTAGGGACAGTAACACCGGGGAGCTGTTTTTT.

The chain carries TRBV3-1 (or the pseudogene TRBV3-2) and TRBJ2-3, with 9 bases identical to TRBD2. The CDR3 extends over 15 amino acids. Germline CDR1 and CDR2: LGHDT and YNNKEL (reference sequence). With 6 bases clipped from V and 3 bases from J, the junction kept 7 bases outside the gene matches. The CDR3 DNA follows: TGTGCCAGCAGGATAAGCGGGGGGACTACAGATACGCAGTATTTT. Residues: CASRISGGTTDTQYF.

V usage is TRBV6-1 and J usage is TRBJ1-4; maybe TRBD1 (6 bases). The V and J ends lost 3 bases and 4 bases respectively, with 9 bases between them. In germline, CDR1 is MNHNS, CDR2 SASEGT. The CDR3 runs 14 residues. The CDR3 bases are TGTGCCAGCAGTGAGACAGGCCATAATGAAAAACTGTTTTTT. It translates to CASSETGHNEKLFF.

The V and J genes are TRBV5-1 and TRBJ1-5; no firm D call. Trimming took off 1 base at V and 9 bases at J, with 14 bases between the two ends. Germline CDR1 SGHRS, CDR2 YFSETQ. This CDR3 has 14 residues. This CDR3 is CASSLSSSLGPQHF. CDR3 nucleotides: TGCGCCAGCAGCTTGTCTAGCTCCCTGGGGCCCCAGCATTTT.

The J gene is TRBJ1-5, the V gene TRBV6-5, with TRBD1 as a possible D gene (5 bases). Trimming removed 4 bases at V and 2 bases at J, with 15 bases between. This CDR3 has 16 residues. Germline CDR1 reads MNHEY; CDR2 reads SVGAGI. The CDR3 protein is CASSSRWQGGNQPQHF. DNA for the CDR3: TGTGCCAGCAGTTCACGTTGGCAGGGTGGCAATCAGCCCCAGCATTTT.

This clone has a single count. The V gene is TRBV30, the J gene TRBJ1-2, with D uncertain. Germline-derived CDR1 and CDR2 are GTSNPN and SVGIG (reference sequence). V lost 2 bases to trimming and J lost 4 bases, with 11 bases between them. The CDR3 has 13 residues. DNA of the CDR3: TGTGCCTGGAGTCCTGGGCTCTTCTATGGCTACACCTTC. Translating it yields CAWSPGLFYGYTF. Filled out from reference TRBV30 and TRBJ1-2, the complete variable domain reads SQTIHQWPATLVQPVGSPLSLECTVEGTSNPNLYWYRQAAGRGLQLLFYSVGIGQISSEVPQNLSASRPQDRQFILSSKKLLLSDSGFYLCAWSPGLFYGYTFGSGTRLTVV.

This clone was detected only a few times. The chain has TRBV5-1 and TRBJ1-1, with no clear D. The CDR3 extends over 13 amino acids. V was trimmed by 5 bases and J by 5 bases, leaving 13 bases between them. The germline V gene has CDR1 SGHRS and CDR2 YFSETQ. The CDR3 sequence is CASSFLGRTEAFF. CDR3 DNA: TGCGCCAGCAGTTTCTTGGGGAGGACTGAAGCTTTCTTT. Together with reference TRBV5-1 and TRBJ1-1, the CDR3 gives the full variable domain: KAGVTQTPRYLIKTRGQQVTLSCSPISGHRSVSWYQQTPGQGLQFLFEYFSETQRNKGNFPGRFSGRQFSNSRSEMNVSTLELGDSALYLCASSFLGRTEAFFGQGTRLTVV.

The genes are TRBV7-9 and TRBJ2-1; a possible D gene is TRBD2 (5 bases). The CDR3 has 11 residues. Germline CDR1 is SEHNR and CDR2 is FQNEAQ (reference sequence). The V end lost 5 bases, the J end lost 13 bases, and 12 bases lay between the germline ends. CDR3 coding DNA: TGTGCCAGCAGCCCCGGGGTAAACCAGTTCTTC. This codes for CASSPGVNQFF. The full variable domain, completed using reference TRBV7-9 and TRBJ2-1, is DTGVSQNPRHKITKRGQNVTFRCDPISEHNRLYWYRQTLGQGPEFLTYFQNEAQLEKSRLLSDRFSAERPKGSFSTLEIQRTEQGDSAMYLCASSPGVNQFFGPGTRLTVL.